This T cell receptor (beta chain) is drawn from a study of T cells in women clearing cervical HPV infection. MY09/MY11 PCR detected cervical HPV DNA; dot-blot assigned genotypes. Libraries were prepared by immunoSEQ multiplex PCR; TCRdb keeps only in-frame clonotypes and omits some of them. The repertoire table contains tens of thousands of clones. CDR3 size: 15 residues. Germline values: CDR1 SGHVS, CDR2 FNYEAQ. Concerning this clone: From the germline J gene comes the end of the CDR3, since the read stops 3 residues before it.

This chain links TRBV7-6 with TRBJ1-2; D gene uncertain. The sample was blood buffy coat. This clonotype was obtained from a woman between 18 and 75 years old with a cervical HPV16 infection that either progressed to CIN3+ or cleared (not recorded which). The CDR3 loop is CASREAVSSYNDYTF. CDR3 bases read: TGTGCCAGCAGGGAAGCGGTTAGCTCCTACAATGAC.